This TCR beta chain was recorded in a study of CD8 T cells in ankylosing spondylitis. Study-wide results and caveats: Reportedly, matched ankylosing spondylitis synovial fluid was significantly enriched for disease-linked clones. Characteristic, it appeared, of ankylosing spondylitis blood was a TCR beta motif of eight highly homologous variants.

This clonotype was recorded many times. As yet, its antigen is unknown. In making TCR beta libraries, quantitative 5'-RACE with molecular barcodes was used. TCRdb passed the 5' RACE reads through MiXCR, listing each CDR3 protein once. Of 250,000 to 350,000 distinct CDR3 sequences listed, around 8% were seen once; the top ten hold roughly 14%. Germline assignment: CDR1 DFQATT and CDR2 SNEGSKA (reference sequence). The V end lost 6 bases, the J end lost 0 bases, and 15 bases lay between the germline ends. This CDR3 has 15 residues. The V call is TRBV20-1, the J call TRBJ2-1; TRBD2 is a possible D gene (6 bases). Sequencing input: blood, either unsorted or a sorted T cell fraction (not recorded which). This sequence was found in a male donor with ankylosing spondylitis. In DNA, the CDR3 is TGCAGTGCGGACGTAGCGCGGGGCTCCTACAATGAGCAGTTCTTC. It codes for CSADVARGSYNEQFF.